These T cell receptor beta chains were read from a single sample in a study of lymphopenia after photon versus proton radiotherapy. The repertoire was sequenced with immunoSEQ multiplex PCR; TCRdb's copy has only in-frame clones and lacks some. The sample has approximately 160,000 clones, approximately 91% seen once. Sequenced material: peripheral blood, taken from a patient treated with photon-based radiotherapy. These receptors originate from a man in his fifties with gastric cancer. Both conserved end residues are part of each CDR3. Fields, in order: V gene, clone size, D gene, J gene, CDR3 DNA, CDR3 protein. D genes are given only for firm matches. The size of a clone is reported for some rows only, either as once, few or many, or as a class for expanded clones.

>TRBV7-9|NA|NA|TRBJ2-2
TGTGCCAGCAGCCTTCGGGGGGCGAAAACACCCGGGGAGCTGTTTTTT
CASSLRGAKTPGELFF
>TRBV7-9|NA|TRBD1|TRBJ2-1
TGTGCCAGCAGCCGACAGGGCCCCTCTCATGAGCAGTTCTTC
CASSRQGPSHEQFF
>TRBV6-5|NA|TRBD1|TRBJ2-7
TGTGCCAGCAGCCTTGGGACAGGGGGCAATGAGCAGTACTTC
CASSLGTGGNEQYF
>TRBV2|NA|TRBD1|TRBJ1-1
TGTGCCAGCAGGGGTCGGACAGGGAACACTGAAGCTTTCTTT
CASRGRTGNTEAFF
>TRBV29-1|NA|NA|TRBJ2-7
TGCAGCGTTGAATCCCCGACAAGGCCCAACGAGCAGTACTTC
CSVESPTRPNEQYF
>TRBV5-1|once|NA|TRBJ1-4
TGCGCCAGCAGCTTAGGTGGGGTCCCGACTAATGAAAAACTGTTTTTT
CASSLGGVPTNEKLFF
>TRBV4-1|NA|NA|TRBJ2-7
TGCGCCAGCAGCCGAAGCGGCCCTTACGAGCAGTACTTC
CASSRSGPYEQYF
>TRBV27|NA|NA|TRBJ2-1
TGTGCCAGCAGCCAGGACGGGAGCTCCTACAATGAGCAGTTCTTC
CASSQDGSSYNEQFF
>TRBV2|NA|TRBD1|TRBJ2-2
TGTGCCAGCAGTATTTTCACAGGGGCCGGGGAGCTGTTTTTT
CASSIFTGAGELFF
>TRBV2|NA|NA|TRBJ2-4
TGTGCCAGCAGTGAAGGCTGGGTTAAAAACATTCAGTACTTC
CASSEGWVKNIQYF
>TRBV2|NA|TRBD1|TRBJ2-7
TGTGCCAGCAGTGAAGGTGGGACAGGGGAGGCCGAGCAGTACTTC
CASSEGGTGEAEQYF
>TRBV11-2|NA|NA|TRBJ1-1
TGTGCCAGCAGCTCTAGTGGGGGTAATGAAGCTTTCTTT
CASSSSGGNEAFF
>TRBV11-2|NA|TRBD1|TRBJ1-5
TGTGCCAGCAGTTCGACAGGGGGGAAGAATCAGCCCCAGCATTTT
CASSSTGGKNQPQHF
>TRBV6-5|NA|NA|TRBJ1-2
TGTGCCAGCAGTTACTCGACCAGGGGCTATGGCTACACCTTC
CASSYSTRGYGYTF
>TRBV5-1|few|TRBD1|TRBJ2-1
TGCGCCAGCAGCTTAACCCGGGACAGGGTCAATGAGCAGTTCTTC
CASSLTRDRVNEQFF
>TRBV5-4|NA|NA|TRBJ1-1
TGTGCCAGCAGCTTTCCCGGGAGGGAGACTGAAGCTTTCTTT
CASSFPGRETEAFF
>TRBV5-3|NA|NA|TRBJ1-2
TGTGCCAGAAGCGGACAGTCGGGTGGCTACACCTTC
CARSGQSGGYTF
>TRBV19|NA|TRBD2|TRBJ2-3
TGTGCCAGTAGTCCCCTAGCGGGAGGCGCAGATACGCAGTATTTT
CASSPLAGGADTQYF
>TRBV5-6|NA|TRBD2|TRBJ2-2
TGTGCCAGCAGTATCCAGGGACTAGCGGGCACCGGGGAGCTGTTTTTT
CASSIQGLAGTGELFF
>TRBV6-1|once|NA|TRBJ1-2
TGTGCCACCGAGGGGTGGGAAAAGTGGTATGGCTACACCTTC
CATEGWEKWYGYTF
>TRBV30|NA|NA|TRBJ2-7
TGTGCCTGGAGTAACCAGCGGTTCTACGAGCAGTACTTC
CAWSNQRFYEQYF
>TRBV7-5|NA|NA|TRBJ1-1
TGTGTCAGAAGCTTAGCGGTTATGTGGTGGACTGAAGCTTTCTTT
CVRSLAVMWWTEAFF
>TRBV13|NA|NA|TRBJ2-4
TGTGCCAGCAGCTTAGTGGGCCAGCCCCTAGCCAAAAACATTCAGTACTTC
CASSLVGQPLAKNIQYF
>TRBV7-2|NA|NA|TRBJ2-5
TGTGCCAGCAGCTTAGGCTTCGGAAAACAAGAGACCCAGTACTTC
CASSLGFGKQETQYF
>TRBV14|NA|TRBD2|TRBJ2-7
TGTGCCAGCAGCGCTCTAGCGGGAGGGCCGTCCTACGAGCAGTACTTC
CASSALAGGPSYEQYF
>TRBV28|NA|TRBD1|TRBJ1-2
TGTGCCAGCAGTTTCCTAGGACAGGGAACTGCTAACTATGGCTACACCTTC
CASSFLGQGTANYGYTF
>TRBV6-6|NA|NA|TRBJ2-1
TGTGCCAGCAGTCATAAACAGGCCAATGAGCAGTTCTTC
CASSHKQANEQFF
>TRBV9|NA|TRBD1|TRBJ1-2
TGTGCCAGCAGCGAGACCGTTTCCGGGACAGGGGGCTCGGGGGGCTACACCTTC
CASSETVSGTGGSGGYTF
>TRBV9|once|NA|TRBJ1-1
TGTGCCAGCAGCGCCACAGGGCGCGGAGGGTCCACTGAAGCTTTCTTT
CASSATGRGGSTEAFF
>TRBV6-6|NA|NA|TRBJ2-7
TGTGCCAGCAGTTACTCGAGCCCAGGTATCTACGAGCAGTACTTC
CASSYSSPGIYEQYF
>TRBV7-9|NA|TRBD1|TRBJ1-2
TGTGCCAGCAGACCTACAGGGGGAGATGTCTACACCTTC
CASRPTGGDVYTF
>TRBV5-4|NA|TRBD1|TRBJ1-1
TGTGCCAGCAGCTTGGGGGGGGACAGGGAAGGAGCTTTCTTT
CASSLGGDREGAFF
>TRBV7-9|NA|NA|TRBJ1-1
TGTGCCAGCAGCTTACCCAGTGAAGCTTTCTTT
CASSLPSEAFF
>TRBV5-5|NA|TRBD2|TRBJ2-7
TGTGCCAGCAGCTTGGTCGGGACTAGCGTCTACGAGCAGTACTTC
CASSLVGTSVYEQYF
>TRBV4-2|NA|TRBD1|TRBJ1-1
TGTGCCAGCAGCCAGGGACAGGGTGGGAACACTGAAGCTTTCTTT
CASSQGQGGNTEAFF
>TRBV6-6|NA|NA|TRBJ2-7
TGTGCCAGCAGTTACCCGCCCCCGGGCGAGCAGTACTTC
CASSYPPPGEQYF
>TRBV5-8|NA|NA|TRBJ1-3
TGTGCCAGCAGCTCGGGACGGATAACCTCTGGAAACACCATATATTTT
CASSSGRITSGNTIYF
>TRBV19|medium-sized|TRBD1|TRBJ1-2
TGTGCCAGTAGTACTTCCCCCCCACAGGGGGCGCACGGCTACACCTTC
CASSTSPPQGAHGYTF
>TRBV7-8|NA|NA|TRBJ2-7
TGTGCCAGCAGCCACACTGTAGGGTACGAGCAGTACTTC
CASSHTVGYEQYF
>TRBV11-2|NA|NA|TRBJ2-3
TGTGCCAGCAGCTACCGTACAGATACGCAGTATTTT
CASSYRTDTQYF
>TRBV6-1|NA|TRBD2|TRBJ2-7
TGTGCCAGCAGTGAAGCCGGGGAGGGCGCCGGCTACGAGCAGTACTTC
CASSEAGEGAGYEQYF
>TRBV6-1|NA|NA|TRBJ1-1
TGTGCCAGCAGCCAGGAGGGGTACACTGAAGCTTTCTTT
CASSQEGYTEAFF
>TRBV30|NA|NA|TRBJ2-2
TGTGCCTGGAGTGTACGGGCGGGGGCTTTGAACACCGGGGAGCTGTTTTTT
CAWSVRAGALNTGELFF
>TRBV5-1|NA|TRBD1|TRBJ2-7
TGCGCCAGCAGCAACGGACAGGGGGCTTTAGAAGAGCAGTACTTC
CASSNGQGALEEQYF
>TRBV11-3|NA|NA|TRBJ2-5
TGTGCCAAAACAGGGACTAAAGAGACCCAGTACTTC
CAKTGTKETQYF
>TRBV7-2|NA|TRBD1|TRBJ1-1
TGTGCCAGCAGCTTAGAGGGGGCAGTTGCAGCTTTCTTT
CASSLEGAVAAFF